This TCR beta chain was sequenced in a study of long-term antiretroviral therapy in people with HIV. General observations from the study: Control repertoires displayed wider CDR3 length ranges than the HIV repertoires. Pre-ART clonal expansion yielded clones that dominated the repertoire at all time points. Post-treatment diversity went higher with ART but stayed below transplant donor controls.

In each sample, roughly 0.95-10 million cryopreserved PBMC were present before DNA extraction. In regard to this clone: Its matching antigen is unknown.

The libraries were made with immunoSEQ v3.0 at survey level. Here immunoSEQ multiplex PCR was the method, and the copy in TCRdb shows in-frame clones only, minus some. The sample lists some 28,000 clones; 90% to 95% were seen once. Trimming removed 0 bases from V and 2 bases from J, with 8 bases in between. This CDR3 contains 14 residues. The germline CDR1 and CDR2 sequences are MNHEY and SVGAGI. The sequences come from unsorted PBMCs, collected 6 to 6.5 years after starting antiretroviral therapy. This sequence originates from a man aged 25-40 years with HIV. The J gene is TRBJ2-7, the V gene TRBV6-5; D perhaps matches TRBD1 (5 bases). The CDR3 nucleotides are TGTGCCAGCAGTTACTCAGGGGAAGCCTACGAGCAGTACTTC. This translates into CASSYSGEAYEQYF.